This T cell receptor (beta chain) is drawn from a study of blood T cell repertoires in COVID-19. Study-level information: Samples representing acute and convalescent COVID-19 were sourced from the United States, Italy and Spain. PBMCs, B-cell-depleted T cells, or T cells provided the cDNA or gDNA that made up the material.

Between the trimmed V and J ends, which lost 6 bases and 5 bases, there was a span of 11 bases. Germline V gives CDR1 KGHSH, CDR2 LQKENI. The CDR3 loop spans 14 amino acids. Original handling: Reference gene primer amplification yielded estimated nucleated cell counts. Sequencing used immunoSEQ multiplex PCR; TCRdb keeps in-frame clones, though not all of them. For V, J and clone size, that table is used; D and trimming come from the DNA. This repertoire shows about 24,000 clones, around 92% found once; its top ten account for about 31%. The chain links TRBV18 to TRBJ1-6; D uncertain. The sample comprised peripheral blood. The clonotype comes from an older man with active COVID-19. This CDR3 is CASSRDLDNSPLHF. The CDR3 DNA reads TGTGCCAGCTCGCGGGATCTTGATAATTCACCCCTCCACTTT.